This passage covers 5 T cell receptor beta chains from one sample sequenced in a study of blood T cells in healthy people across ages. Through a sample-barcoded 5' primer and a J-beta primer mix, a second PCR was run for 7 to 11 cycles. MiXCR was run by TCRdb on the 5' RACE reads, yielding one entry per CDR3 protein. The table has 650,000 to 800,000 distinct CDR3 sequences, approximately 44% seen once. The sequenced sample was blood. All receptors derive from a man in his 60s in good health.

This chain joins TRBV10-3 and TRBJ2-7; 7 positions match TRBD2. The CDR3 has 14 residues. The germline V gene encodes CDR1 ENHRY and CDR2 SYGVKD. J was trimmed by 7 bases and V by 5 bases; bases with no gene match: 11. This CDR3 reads CAISHSGRGGEQYF. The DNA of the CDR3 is TGTGCCATCAGTCATAGCGGGCGCGGAGGGGAGCAGTACTTC.

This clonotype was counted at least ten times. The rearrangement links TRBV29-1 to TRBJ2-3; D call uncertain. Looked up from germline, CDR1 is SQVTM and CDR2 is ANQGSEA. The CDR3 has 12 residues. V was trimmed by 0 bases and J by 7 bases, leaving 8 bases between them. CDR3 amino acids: CSVEDYLNTQYF. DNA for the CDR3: TGCAGCGTTGAAGACTATTTGAATACGCAGTATTTT.

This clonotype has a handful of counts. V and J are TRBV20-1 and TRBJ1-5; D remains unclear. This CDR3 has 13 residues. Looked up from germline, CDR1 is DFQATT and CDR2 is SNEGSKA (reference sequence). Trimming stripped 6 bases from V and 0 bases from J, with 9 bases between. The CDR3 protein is CSAVLASNQPQHF. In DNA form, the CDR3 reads TGCAGTGCAGTACTTGCTAGCAATCAGCCCCAGCATTTT.

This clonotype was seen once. Written as DNA, the CDR3 is TGTGCCAGCAGGCAAAGACTAGCGGGGGTCACAGATACGCAGTATTTT. As protein: CASRQRLAGVTDTQYF. This chain joins TRBV6-1 and TRBJ2-3; 12 nucleotides align to TRBD2. Germline trimming cut 6 bases from V and 2 bases from J; bases unmatched to any gene: 6. The CDR3 has 16 residues. CDR1 and CDR2 from the germline V gene are MNHNS and SASEGT.

The CDR3 DNA reads TGTGCCAGCGGCCCGACGGGTAGCAATCAGCCCCAGCATTTT. The encoded protein is CASGPTGSNQPQHF. This chain links TRBV27 with TRBJ1-5; D is unclear. CDR1 is MNHEY, CDR2 SMNVEV, per germline (reference sequence). This CDR3 has 14 amino acids. V lost 8 bases and J lost 0, with 11 bases in between.